The source of this TCR beta chain is a study of blood T cell repertoires in COVID-19. Libraries were prepared by immunoSEQ multiplex PCR; TCRdb keeps only in-frame clonotypes and omits some of them. The sample records 120,000 or so clones, more than 90% being singletons. This clone is judged medium-sized. Sequenced material: peripheral blood. The origin of this receptor is a man in his 60s with COVID-19, enrolled during active disease.

The CDR3 protein is CSGRGVQETQYF. The CDR3 DNA reads TGCAGCGGACGCGGGGTTCAAGAGACCCAGTACTTC. This sequence joins TRBV29-1 and TRBJ2-5; tentative D call: TRBD2 (6 bases). The CDR3 is made up of 12 amino acids. Trimming removed 7 bases at V and 2 bases at J, with 11 bases between. CDR1 is SQVTM, CDR2 ANQGSEA, per germline. Complete variable domain (other parts from reference TRBV29-1 and TRBJ2-5): SAVISQKPSRDICQRGTSLTIQCQVDSQVTMMFWYRQQPGQSLTLIATANQGSEATYESGFVIDKFPISRPNLTFSTLTVSNMSPEDSSIYLCSGRGVQETQYFGPGTRLLVL.